Listed here are 27 T cell receptor beta chains from one sample, sequenced in a study of T cell changes during pregnancy in multiple sclerosis. Sequenced by immunoSEQ multiplex PCR; TCRdb stores in-frame clones only, minus some. Of approximately 100,000 clones listed, almost 95% are singletons. This sample comprised peripheral blood, obtained before pregnancy. The receptor set was obtained from a female donor with multiple sclerosis, enrolled in a pregnancy study.

The chain employs TRBV30 and TRBJ2-7; 9 nucleotides line up with TRBD1. Germline CDR1 GTSNPN, CDR2 SVGIG (reference sequence). With V trimmed by 1 base and J by 6 bases, 4 bases remained unmatched. The CDR3 covers 13 residues. The CDR3 sequence is CAWSGSTGGEQYF. The CDR3, as DNA: TGTGCCTGGAGTGGATCGACAGGGGGCGAGCAGTACTTC.

This clone has only one observation. V usage is TRBV5-1 and J usage is TRBJ1-1, with TRBD1 matching over 7 bases. The V segment lost 0 bases and the J segment 3 bases; nucleotides outside the gene matches: 5. The CDR3 runs to 15 residues. Germline V gene data show CDR1 as SGHRS and CDR2 as YFSETQ. The CDR3 DNA follows: TGCGCCAGCAGCTTGGGACAGGGTTATTACACTGAAGCTTTCTTT. It translates to CASSLGQGYYTEAFF.

The chain is built from TRBV29-1 and TRBJ1-4, with TRBD1 matching 11 bases. The germline CDR1 and CDR2 sequences are SQVTM and ANQGSEA. This CDR3 region has 13 residues. V shed 7 bases, J shed 6 bases, and the junction held 4 bases outside the gene matches. The CDR3 DNA is TGCAGCGCCATGGGACAGGGGGATGAAAAACTGTTTTTT. This codes for CSAMGQGDEKLFF.

V gene TRBV4-1 combines with J gene TRBJ2-7, with D possibly being TRBD2 (5 bases). The length of the CDR3 is 15 residues. The germline gives CDR1 MGHRA, CDR2 YSYEKL. Deletions cut 0 bases from V and 5 bases from J, with 14 bases between. The CDR3 DNA sequence: TGCGCCAGCAGCCAAGACCCAGCGGAATGGGACGAGCAGTACTTC. It specifies CASSQDPAEWDEQYF.

V and J are TRBV27 and TRBJ2-7, with a tentative D call TRBD2 (5 bases). This CDR3 has 13 residues. Germline V gene lookup returns CDR1 MNHEY and CDR2 SMNVEV (reference sequence). Trimming took off 6 bases at V and 2 bases at J, with 11 bases between the two ends. CDR3 loop: CASSPGITYEQYF. CDR3 DNA: TGTGCCAGCAGCCCGGGAATTACCTACGAGCAGTACTTC.

This sequence joins TRBV27 and TRBJ2-7; TRBD1 matches 10 bases. Germline values: CDR1 MNHEY, CDR2 SMNVEV (reference sequence). The junction had 6 bases not matched to a gene; V was cut back by 6 bases and J by 7 bases. CDR3 length: 13 amino acids. As DNA, the CDR3 is TGTGCCAGCAGCGACAGGGGGCAGAGGGAGCAGTACTTC. This codes for CASSDRGQREQYF.

This chain uses TRBV5-1 with TRBJ1-2; 9 positions match TRBD1. The CDR3 has 14 amino acids. Germline trimming cut 5 bases from V and 6 bases from J; bases unmatched to any gene: 8. CDR1 and CDR2 (germline): SGHRS, YFSETQ. This CDR3 reads CASRFRDRVDGYTF. In DNA, the CDR3 is TGCGCCAGCAGATTCCGGGACAGGGTGGATGGCTACACCTTC.

The chain has TRBV4-1 and TRBJ2-7; D not certain. Trimming pared 1 base from V and 6 bases from J, leaving 7 bases between. The germline gives CDR1 MGHRA, CDR2 YSYEKL. The CDR3 contains 12 residues. The CDR3 bases are TGCGCCAGCAGCCAAGTAAGAGGCGAGCAGTACTTC. Protein sequence: CASSQVRGEQYF.

This chain links TRBV6-1 with TRBJ2-7; D gene ambiguous. Trimming shortened V by 2 bases and J by 2 bases, and 10 bases separated the two germline ends. The CDR3 is 14 amino acids. CDR1 and CDR2 (germline): MNHNS, SASEGT. This CDR3 is CASSEFPPAYEQYF. The CDR3 coding sequence is TGTGCCAGCAGTGAATTTCCTCCGGCCTACGAGCAGTACTTC.

The chain is built from TRBV29-1 and TRBJ1-1, with TRBD1 as a possible D gene (5 bases). This CDR3 has 13 amino acids. Germline V lookup: CDR1 SQVTM, CDR2 ANQGSEA. V was trimmed by 4 bases and J by 4 bases, leaving 13 bases between them. In DNA form, the CDR3 reads TGCAGCGTTGTTCGGCAGGGTGCCACTGAAGCTTTCTTT. It codes for CSVVRQGATEAFF.

The rearrangement uses TRBV21-1 and TRBJ1-5; the DNA was not used to check the table's D call, TRBD1. TRBV21-1 counts as a pseudogene. This CDR3 spans 13 amino acids. The CDR3 reads CASGGQANQPQHF. CDR3 nucleotides: TGTGCCAGCGGAGGACAGGCGAATCAGCCCCAGCATTTT.

This chain links TRBV13 with TRBJ1-1, with 7 bases identical to TRBD1. The CDR3 extends over 14 amino acids. Germline trimming cut 4 bases from V and 3 bases from J; bases unmatched to any gene: 5. CDR1 is PRHDT and CDR2 is FYEKMQ in the germline V gene (reference sequence). The DNA of the CDR3 is TGTGCCAGCAGCTCCGGGACAGAACACACTGAAGCTTTCTTT. Its translation is CASSSGTEHTEAFF.

The chain links TRBV27 to TRBJ2-7, with 9 bases that match TRBD1. Trimming cost V 5 bases and J 2 bases; bases outside gene matches: 16. The CDR3 spans 18 residues. Germline V lookup: CDR1 MNHEY, CDR2 SMNVEV (reference sequence). For the CDR3, the DNA is TGTGCCAGCAGTCGAAACCCGACCGGGACAGGGTCGACCTACGAGCAGTACTTC. Its protein is CASSRNPTGTGSTYEQYF.

The chain recombines TRBV5-1 with TRBJ1-5; the match to TRBD1 covers 8 bases. Germline CDR1 reads SGHRS; CDR2 reads YFSETQ. This CDR3 has 14 residues. V trimming: 1 base; J trimming: 7 bases; junction bases outside the gene matches: 4. The CDR3 DNA sequence: TGCGCCAGCAGCTTGACAGGGGGGCTACAGCCCCAGCATTTT. Amino acid sequence: CASSLTGGLQPQHF.

The V gene is TRBV20-1, the J gene TRBJ2-1; 7 positions agree with TRBD2. This CDR3 contains 11 residues. Trimming cost V 4 bases and J 13 bases; bases outside gene matches: 7. CDR1 is DFQATT and CDR2 is SNEGSKA in the germline V gene (reference sequence). The CDR3, as DNA: TGCAGTGCTACAACACTAGCGCAACAGTTCTTC. It translates to CSATTLAQQFF.

The chain combines TRBV19 with TRBJ2-7; a weak D match, TRBD1 (5 bases). The CDR3 consists of 14 residues. The V end lost 3 bases, the J end lost 0 bases, and 9 bases lay between the germline ends. Looked up from germline, CDR1 is LNHDA and CDR2 is SQIVND (reference sequence). The DNA of the CDR3 is TGTGCCAGTAGTATCCAGGGTTTCTCCTACGAGCAGTACTTC. This codes for CASSIQGFSYEQYF.

The chain is built from TRBV30 and TRBJ2-1; 13 bases are a match to TRBD2. Germline-derived CDR1 and CDR2 are GTSNPN and SVGIG (reference sequence). J was trimmed by 2 bases and V by 2 bases; bases with no gene match: 3. CDR3 length: 16 amino acids. DNA for the CDR3: TGTGCCTGGAGTCAAGGACTAGCGGGAGCCTACAATGAGCAGTTCTTC. This gives the protein CAWSQGLAGAYNEQFF. The full variable domain, with the rest looked up from reference TRBV30 and TRBJ2-1, is SQTIHQWPATLVQPVGSPLSLECTVEGTSNPNLYWYRQAAGRGLQLLFYSVGIGQISSEVPQNLSASRPQDRQFILSSKKLLLSDSGFYLCAWSQGLAGAYNEQFFGPGTRLTVL.

V and J are TRBV5-1 and TRBJ1-1; D gene ambiguous. The CDR3 has 13 amino acids. Deletions cut 0 bases from V and 8 bases from J, with 11 bases between. Germline CDR1 reads SGHRS; CDR2 reads YFSETQ. The chain's CDR3 is CASSLGDIVEAFF. As DNA, the CDR3 is TGCGCCAGCAGCTTGGGCGACATTGTGGAAGCTTTCTTT.

The chain carries TRBV10-3 and TRBJ2-5; D is unresolved. Looked up from germline, CDR1 is ENHRY and CDR2 is SYGVKD. This CDR3 region has 13 residues. Between the trimmed V and J ends, which lost 0 bases and 7 bases, there was a span of 9 bases. The CDR3 region is CAISESAPGTQYF. In DNA, the CDR3 is TGTGCCATCAGTGAGTCGGCCCCGGGGACCCAGTACTTC.

V usage is TRBV5-4 and J usage is TRBJ1-2; D is unresolved. V was shortened by 7 bases and J by 8 bases, with 15 bases between the two germline ends. CDR1 SGHNT and CDR2 YYREEE come from the germline V gene (reference sequence). The CDR3 is made up of 12 amino acids. The CDR3 reads CASRRLGSGYTF. CDR3 nucleotide sequence: TGTGCCAGCCGTCGTCTGGGTAGCGGCTACACCTTC.

V is TRBV19 and J is TRBJ2-7, with 8 bases fitting TRBD1. V was pared by 5 bases and J by 4 bases, with 10 bases of the junction left unmatched. From germline, CDR1 is LNHDA and CDR2 SQIVND (reference sequence). CDR3 length: 15 residues. CDR3 sequence (DNA): TGTGCCAGTAGTCCGCGGACAGGGATTCATTACGAGCAGTACTTC. This sequence encodes CASSPRTGIHYEQYF.

This clone has just a few counts. This chain joins TRBV5-1 and TRBJ1-3; 8 bases are a match to TRBD1. CDR3 length equals 16 residues. CDR1 and CDR2 (germline): SGHRS, YFSETQ. With V trimmed by 2 bases and J by 2 bases, 6 bases remained unmatched. The CDR3 region has the DNA TGCGCCAGCAGCTTTACCTTACAGGGGGCTGGAAACACCATATATTTT. Its protein product is CASSFTLQGAGNTIYF. Full variable domain (remainder filled in from reference TRBV5-1 and TRBJ1-3): KAGVTQTPRYLIKTRGQQVTLSCSPISGHRSVSWYQQTPGQGLQFLFEYFSETQRNKGNFPGRFSGRQFSNSRSEMNVSTLELGDSALYLCASSFTLQGAGNTIYFGEGSWLTVV.

The chain joins TRBV18 to TRBJ2-3, with D possibly being TRBD2 (6 bases). Germline-derived CDR1 and CDR2 are KGHSH and LQKENI. The CDR3 covers 13 residues. V was shortened by 6 bases and J by 2 bases, with 9 bases between the two germline ends. CDR3 sequence (DNA): TGTGCCAGCTCGGGAGGTGCCACAGATACGCAGTATTTT. Translation gives CASSGGATDTQYF. Combining the CDR3 with reference TRBV18 and TRBJ2-3 gives the whole variable domain NAGVMQNPRHLVRRRGQEARLRCSPMKGHSHVYWYRQLPEEGLKFMVYLQKENIIDESGMPKERFSAEFPKEGPSILRIQQVVRGDSAAYFCASSGGATDTQYFGPGTRLTVL.

The chain links TRBV12-5 to TRBJ2-7; 10 bases line up with TRBD2. Per germline, CDR1 LGHNT and CDR2 FRNRAP. There are 17 residues in the CDR3. The DNA for the CDR3 is TGTGCCAGCTCGGGGGGGGATAGCGGGAGGCGCGCCTACGAGCAGTACTTC. As protein: CASSGGDSGRRAYEQYF.

The DNA of the CDR3 is TGTGCCAGCAGCGTAGACTCCCACTACGAGCAGTACTTC. It encodes CASSVDSHYEQYF. This rearrangement joins TRBV9 to TRBJ2-7; D gene uncertain. Germline CDR1 SGDLS, CDR2 YYNGEE. The CDR3 runs 13 residues. Trimming removed 0 bases from V and 3 bases from J, with 7 bases in between.

The V and J genes are TRBV4-1 and TRBJ2-7; TRBD2 is a possible D gene (6 bases). Germline V gives CDR1 MGHRA, CDR2 YSYEKL. The CDR3 length is 14 residues. V was clipped by 3 bases and J by 11 bases, with 20 bases between them. CDR3 DNA sequence: TGCGCCAGCAGCCAGTTTATATTCGGGAGAGGGGAGTACTTC. This sequence encodes CASSQFIFGRGEYF.

This chain joins TRBV4-3 and TRBJ1-2; TRBD1 aligns across 7 bases. The junction had 4 bases not matched to a gene; V was cut back by 3 bases and J by 3 bases. CDR1 and CDR2 (germline): LGHNA, YSLEER. The CDR3 contains 14 residues. The CDR3 nucleotides are TGCGCCAGCAGCCAGCGGACAGGTGACTATGGCTACACCTTC. It encodes CASSQRTGDYGYTF.